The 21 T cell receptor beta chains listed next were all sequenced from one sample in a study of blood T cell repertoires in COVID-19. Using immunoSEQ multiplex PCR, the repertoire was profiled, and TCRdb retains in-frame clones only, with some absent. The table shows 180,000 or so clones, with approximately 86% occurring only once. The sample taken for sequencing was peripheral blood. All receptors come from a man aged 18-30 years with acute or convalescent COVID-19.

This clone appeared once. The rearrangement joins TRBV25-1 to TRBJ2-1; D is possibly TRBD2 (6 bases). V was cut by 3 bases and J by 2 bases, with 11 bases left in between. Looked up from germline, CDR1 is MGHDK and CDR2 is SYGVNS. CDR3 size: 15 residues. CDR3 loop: CASSDAGRTYNEQFF. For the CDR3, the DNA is TGTGCCAGCAGTGACGCAGGGAGGACCTACAATGAGCAGTTCTTC. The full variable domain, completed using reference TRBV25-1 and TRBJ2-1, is EADIYQTPRYLVIGTGKKITLECSQTMGHDKMYWYQQDPGMELHLIHYSYGVNSTEKGDLSSESTVSRIRTEHFPLTLESARPSHTSQYLCASSDAGRTYNEQFFGPGTRLTVL.

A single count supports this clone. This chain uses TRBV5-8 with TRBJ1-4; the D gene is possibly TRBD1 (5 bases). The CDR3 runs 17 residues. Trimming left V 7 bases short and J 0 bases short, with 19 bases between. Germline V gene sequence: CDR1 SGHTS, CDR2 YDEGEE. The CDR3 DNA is TGTGCCAGCGGTGAGGCGAAGGGGATTGCAACTAATGAAAAACTGTTTTTT. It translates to CASGEAKGIATNEKLFF.

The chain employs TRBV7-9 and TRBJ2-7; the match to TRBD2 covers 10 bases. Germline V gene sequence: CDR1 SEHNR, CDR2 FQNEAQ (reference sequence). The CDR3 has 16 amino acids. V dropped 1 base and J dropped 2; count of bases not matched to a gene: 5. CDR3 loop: CASSLGGAGGPYEQYF. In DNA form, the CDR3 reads TGTGCCAGCAGCTTAGGCGGAGCGGGGGGGCCCTACGAGCAGTACTTC.

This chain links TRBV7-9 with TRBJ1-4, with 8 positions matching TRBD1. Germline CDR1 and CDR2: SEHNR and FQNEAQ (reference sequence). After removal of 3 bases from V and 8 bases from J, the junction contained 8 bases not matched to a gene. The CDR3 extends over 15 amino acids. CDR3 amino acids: CASSFPGQVKEKLFF. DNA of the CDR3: TGTGCCAGCAGCTTCCCGGGACAGGTGAAGGAAAAACTGTTTTTT.

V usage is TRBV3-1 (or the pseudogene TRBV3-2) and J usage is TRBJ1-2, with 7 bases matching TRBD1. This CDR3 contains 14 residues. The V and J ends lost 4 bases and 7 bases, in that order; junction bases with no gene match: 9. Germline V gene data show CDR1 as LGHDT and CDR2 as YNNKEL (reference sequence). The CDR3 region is CASSPETGSSGYTF. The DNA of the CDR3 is TGTGCCAGCAGCCCCGAGACAGGGTCGAGTGGCTACACCTTC.

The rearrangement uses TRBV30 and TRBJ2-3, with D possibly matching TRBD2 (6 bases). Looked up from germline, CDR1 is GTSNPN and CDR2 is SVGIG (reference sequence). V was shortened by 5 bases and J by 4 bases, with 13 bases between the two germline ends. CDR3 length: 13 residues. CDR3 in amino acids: CAWSLGSPDTQYF. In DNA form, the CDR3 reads TGTGCCTGGTCCCTCGGGAGCCCAGATACGCAGTATTTT.

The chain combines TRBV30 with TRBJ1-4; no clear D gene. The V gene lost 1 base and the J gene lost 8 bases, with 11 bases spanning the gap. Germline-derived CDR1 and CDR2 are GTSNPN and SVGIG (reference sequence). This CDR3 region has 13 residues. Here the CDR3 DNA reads TGTGCCTGGAGTGGCGGGTTTGGGGAAAAACTGTTTTTT. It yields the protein CAWSGGFGEKLFF.

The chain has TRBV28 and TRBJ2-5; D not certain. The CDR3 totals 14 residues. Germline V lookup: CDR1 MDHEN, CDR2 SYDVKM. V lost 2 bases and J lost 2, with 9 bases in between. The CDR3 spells CASSLETFQETQYF. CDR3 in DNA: TGTGCCAGCAGTTTAGAAACTTTTCAAGAGACCCAGTACTTC.

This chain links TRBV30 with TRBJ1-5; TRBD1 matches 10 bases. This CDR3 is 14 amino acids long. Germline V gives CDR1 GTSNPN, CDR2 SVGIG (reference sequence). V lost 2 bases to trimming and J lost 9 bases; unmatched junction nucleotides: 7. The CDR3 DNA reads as TGTGCCTGGAGTCCGGGACAGGGGACCCTGCCCCAGCATTTT. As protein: CAWSPGQGTLPQHF.

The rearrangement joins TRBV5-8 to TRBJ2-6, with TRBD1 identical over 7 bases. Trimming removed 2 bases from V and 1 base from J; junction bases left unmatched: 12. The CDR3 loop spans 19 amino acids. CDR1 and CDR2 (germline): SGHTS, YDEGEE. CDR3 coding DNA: TGTGCCAGCAGCTTACTTCCGGGACAGCTAAGATCTGGGGCCAACGTCCTGACTTTC. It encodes CASSLLPGQLRSGANVLTF. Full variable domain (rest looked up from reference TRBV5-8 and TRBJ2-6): EAGVTQSPTHLIKTRGQQATLRCSPISGHTSVYWYQQALGLGLQFLLWYDEGEERNRGNFPPRFSGRQFPNYSSELNVNALELEDSALYLCASSLLPGQLRSGANVLTFGAGSRLTVL.

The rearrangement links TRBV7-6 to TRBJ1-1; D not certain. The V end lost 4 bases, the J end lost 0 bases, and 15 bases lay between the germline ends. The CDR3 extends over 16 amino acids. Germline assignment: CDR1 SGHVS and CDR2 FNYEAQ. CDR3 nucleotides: TGTGCCAGCAGCTACCGGGCCGGAGGTATGAACACTGAAGCTTTCTTT. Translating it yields CASSYRAGGMNTEAFF.

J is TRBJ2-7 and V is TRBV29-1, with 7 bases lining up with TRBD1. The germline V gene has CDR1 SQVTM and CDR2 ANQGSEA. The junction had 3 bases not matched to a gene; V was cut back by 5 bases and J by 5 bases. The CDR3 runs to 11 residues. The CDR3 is CSVRDSHEQYF. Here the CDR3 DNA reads TGCAGCGTTCGGGACAGCCACGAGCAGTACTTC.

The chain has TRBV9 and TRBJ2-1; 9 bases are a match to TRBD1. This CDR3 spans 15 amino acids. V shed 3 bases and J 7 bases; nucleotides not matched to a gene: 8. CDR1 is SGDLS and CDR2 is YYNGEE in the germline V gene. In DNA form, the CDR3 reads TGTGCCAGCAGCGGCAGACAGGGGGGACGTAATGAGCAGTTCTTC. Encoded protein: CASSGRQGGRNEQFF.

CDR3 amino acids: CASSLAGGRVTEAFF. The CDR3 coding sequence is TGTGCCAGCAGCTTGGCCGGGGGGCGGGTCACTGAAGCTTTCTTT. The V gene is TRBV5-5, the J gene TRBJ1-1; D is perhaps TRBD1 (6 bases). The CDR3 extends over 15 amino acids. V was cut by 0 bases and J by 4 bases, with 13 bases left in between. Germline V CDR1 and CDR2: SGHKS, YYEKEE (reference sequence).

CDR3 loop: CASSEPTSGGSGELFF. The DNA for the CDR3 is TGTGCCAGCAGTGAACCGACTAGCGGGGGTAGCGGGGAGCTGTTTTTT. The chain carries TRBV2 and TRBJ2-2; 12 bases agree with TRBD2. V gave up 2 bases and J gave up 7 bases; unmatched junction bases: 5. The CDR3 spans 16 residues. The V gene's germline CDR1 is SNHLY and CDR2 FYNNEI.

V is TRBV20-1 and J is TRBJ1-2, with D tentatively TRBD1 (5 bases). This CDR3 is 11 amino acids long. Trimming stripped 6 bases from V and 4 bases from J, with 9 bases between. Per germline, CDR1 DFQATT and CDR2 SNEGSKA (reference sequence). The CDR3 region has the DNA TGCAGTGCCAGCGACAGCTATGGCTACACCTTC. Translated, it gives CSASDSYGYTF.

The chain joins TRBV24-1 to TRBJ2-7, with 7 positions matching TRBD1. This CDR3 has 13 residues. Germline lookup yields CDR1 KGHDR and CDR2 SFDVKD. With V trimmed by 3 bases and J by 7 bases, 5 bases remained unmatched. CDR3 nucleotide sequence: TGTGCCACCAGTGATGCGACAGGGCAAGAGCAGTACTTC. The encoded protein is CATSDATGQEQYF.

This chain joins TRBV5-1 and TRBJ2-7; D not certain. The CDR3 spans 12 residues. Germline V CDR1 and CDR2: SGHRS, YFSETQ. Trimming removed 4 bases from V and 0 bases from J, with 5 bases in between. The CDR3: CASSLNSYEQYF. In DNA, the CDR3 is TGCGCCAGCAGCCTAAACTCCTACGAGCAGTACTTC.

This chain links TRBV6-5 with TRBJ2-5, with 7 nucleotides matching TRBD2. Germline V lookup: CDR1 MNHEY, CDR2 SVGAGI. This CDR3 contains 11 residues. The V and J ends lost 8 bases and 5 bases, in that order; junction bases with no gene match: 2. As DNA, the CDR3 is TGTGCCAGCTCGGGAGGCGAGACCCAGTACTTC. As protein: CASSGGETQYF.

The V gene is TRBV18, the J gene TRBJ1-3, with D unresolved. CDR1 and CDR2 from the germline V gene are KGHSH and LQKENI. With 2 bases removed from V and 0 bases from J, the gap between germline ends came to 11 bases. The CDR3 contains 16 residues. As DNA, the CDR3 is TGTGCCAGCTCACCATCCCCCACAAGCTCTGGAAACACCATATATTTT. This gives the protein CASSPSPTSSGNTIYF.

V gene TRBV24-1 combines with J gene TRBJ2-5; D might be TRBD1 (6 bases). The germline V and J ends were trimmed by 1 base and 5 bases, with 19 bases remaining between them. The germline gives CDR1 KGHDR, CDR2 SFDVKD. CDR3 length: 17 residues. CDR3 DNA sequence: TGTGCCACCAGTGATTTTACCAGTGACAGGTTATGGGAGACCCAGTACTTC. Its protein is CATSDFTSDRLWETQYF.